This T cell receptor beta chain is drawn from a study of T cell changes during pregnancy in multiple sclerosis. V shed 5 bases and J 8 bases; nucleotides not matched to a gene: 11. The germline CDR1 and CDR2 sequences are MNHNY and SVGAGI (reference sequence). The CDR3 length is 15 residues. Profiling relied on immunoSEQ multiplex PCR, and the TCRdb table lists in-frame clones only, not all of them. The data hold approximately 44,000 clones, with around 90% observed a single time. The chain is built from TRBV6-6 and TRBJ2-1; 8 nucleotides match TRBD1. The source was CD4+ T cells from peripheral blood mononuclear cells, collected in the third trimester of pregnancy. This sequence originates from a female donor with multiple sclerosis, enrolled in a pregnancy study. The chain's CDR3 is CASSTPTGDLDEQFF. CDR3 bases: TGTGCCAGCAGTACCCCGACAGGGGATCTTGATGAGCAGTTCTTC.